What follows are 2 T cell receptor beta chains derived from one specimen sequenced in a study of blood T cell repertoires in COVID-19. Sequenced by immunoSEQ multiplex PCR; TCRdb stores in-frame clones only, minus some. The sample has around 310,000 clones, more than 80% seen once. Sequencing was done on a sample of peripheral blood. Receptors were obtained from a woman aged 30 to 39 with COVID-19, enrolled during active disease.

The gene calls are TRBV6-1 and TRBJ2-7, with 8 bases lining up with TRBD1. Losses at the gene ends were 2 bases for V and 4 bases for J; bases not matched to a gene: 7. The germline V gene encodes CDR1 MNHNS and CDR2 SASEGT. The CDR3 length is 15 residues. CDR3 residues: CASSEYWQGAYEQYF. CDR3 nucleotides: TGTGCCAGCAGTGAATATTGGCAGGGGGCGTACGAGCAGTACTTC.

The chain employs TRBV2 and TRBJ2-5, with D uncertain. This CDR3 region has 13 residues. Germline lookup yields CDR1 SNHLY and CDR2 FYNNEI. V was clipped by 6 bases and J by 1 base, with 9 bases between them. CDR3 coding DNA: TGTGCCAGCAGGCCACCCGGCCAAGAGACCCAGTACTTC. Translation gives CASRPPGQETQYF.